This T cell receptor (beta chain) came from a study of cytomegalovirus exposure and HLA in healthy donors. Primers: 60 Vbeta forward and 13 Jbeta reverse. Some clones are missing from TCRdb's copy, which holds only in-frame ones; the method was immunoSEQ multiplex PCR. Here the sample spans approximately 180,000 clones, approximately 84% being singletons. The CDR3 runs 13 residues. V lost 5 bases and J lost 5, with 13 bases in between. Germline V gene sequence: CDR1 MNHEY, CDR2 SMNVEV (reference sequence). The receptor was isolated from a man between 18 and 29 years old in good health and CMV-seronegative. The sequenced sample was PBMCs. V is TRBV27 and J is TRBJ2-7; D is perhaps TRBD2 (6 bases). The CDR3 spells CASSETSFHEQYF. The CDR3 region has the DNA TGTGCCAGCAGTGAGACTAGTTTCCACGAGCAGTACTTC.